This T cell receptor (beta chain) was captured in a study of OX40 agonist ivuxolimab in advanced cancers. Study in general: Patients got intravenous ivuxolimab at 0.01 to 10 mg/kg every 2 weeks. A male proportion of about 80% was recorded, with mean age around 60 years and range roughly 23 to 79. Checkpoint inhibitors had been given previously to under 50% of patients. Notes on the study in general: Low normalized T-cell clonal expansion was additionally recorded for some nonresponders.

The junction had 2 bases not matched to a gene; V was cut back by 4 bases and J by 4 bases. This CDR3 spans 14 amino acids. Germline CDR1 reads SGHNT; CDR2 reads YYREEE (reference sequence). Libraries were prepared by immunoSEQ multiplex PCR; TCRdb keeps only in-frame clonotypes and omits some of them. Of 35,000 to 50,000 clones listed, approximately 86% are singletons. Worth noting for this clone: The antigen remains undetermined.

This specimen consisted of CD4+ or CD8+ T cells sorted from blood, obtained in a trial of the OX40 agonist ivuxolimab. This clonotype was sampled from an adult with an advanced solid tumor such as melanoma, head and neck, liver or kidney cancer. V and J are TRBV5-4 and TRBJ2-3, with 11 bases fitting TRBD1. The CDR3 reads CASSQGQGADTQYF. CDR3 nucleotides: TGTGCCAGCAGCCAGGGACAGGGGGCAGATACGCAGTATTTT.